This is a list of T cell receptor beta chains from one sample in a study of neoadjuvant anti-PD-1 for oral cavity cancer. The repertoire was sequenced with immunoSEQ multiplex PCR; TCRdb's copy has only in-frame clones and lacks some. The table lists around 15,000 clones, nearly 70% of them singletons. The material was PBMCs, obtained before nivolumab (anti-PD-1) treatment. The receptors stem from a person between 40 and 80 years old with oral cavity squamous cell carcinoma. Both conserved end residues are part of each CDR3. D genes are given only for firm matches. Rows give clone size only sometimes, using once, few, many, or a class for an expanded clone.

clone size: medium-sized
V gene: TRBV10-2
D gene: TRBD1
J gene: TRBJ1-2
CDR3 DNA: TGCGCCAGCAGTGAGTCCCGGGACAGCATGTTTCCCACCTTC
CDR3 protein: CASSESRDSMFPTF

clone size: NA
V gene: TRBV7-8
D gene: NA
J gene: TRBJ1-1
CDR3 DNA: TGTGCCAGCAGCTCGAGCCCTCCTCAGGGATTGAACACTGAAGCTTTCTTT
CDR3 protein: CASSSSPPQGLNTEAFF

clone size: NA
V gene: TRBV6-5
D gene: TRBD2
J gene: TRBJ2-1
CDR3 DNA: TGTGCCAGCAGTTTCCGGACTAGCTTAGCCAATGAGCAGTTCTTC
CDR3 protein: CASSFRTSLANEQFF

clone size: few
V gene: TRBV6-5
D gene: TRBD1
J gene: TRBJ1-2
CDR3 DNA: TGTGCCAGCAGCAAAGACAGGGCTTATGGCTACACCTTC
CDR3 protein: CASSKDRAYGYTF

clone size: NA
V gene: TRBV9
D gene: NA
J gene: TRBJ1-1
CDR3 DNA: TGTGCCAGCGGCGACGGGGGCGATATGAACACTGAAGCTTTCTTT
CDR3 protein: CASGDGGDMNTEAFF

clone size: NA
V gene: TRBV5-1
D gene: TRBD2
J gene: TRBJ2-2
CDR3 DNA: TGCGCCAGCAGCTCGGAAGGGACTAGGGCAAGTGGAATCGGGGAGCTGTTTTTT
CDR3 protein: CASSSEGTRASGIGELFF

clone size: NA
V gene: TRBV18
D gene: NA
J gene: TRBJ1-5
CDR3 DNA: TGTGCCAGCTCACCACATAGCGATCAGCCCCAGCATTTT
CDR3 protein: CASSPHSDQPQHF

clone size: NA
V gene: TRBV28
D gene: TRBD1
J gene: TRBJ1-1
CDR3 DNA: TGTGCCACCATAGGACAGGGAGAGTGGACTGAAGCTTTCTTT
CDR3 protein: CATIGQGEWTEAFF

clone size: NA
V gene: TRBV30
D gene: TRBD2
J gene: TRBJ2-1
CDR3 DNA: TGTGCCTGGAAGCGACTAGCGTCCTACAATGAGCAGTTCTTC
CDR3 protein: CAWKRLASYNEQFF

clone size: NA
V gene: TRBV7-8
D gene: TRBD1
J gene: TRBJ2-7
CDR3 DNA: TGTGCCAGCAGCGGATCCGGGACAGCCAGTATGAACTTC
CDR3 protein: CASSGSGTASMNF

clone size: NA
V gene: TRBV2
D gene: NA
J gene: TRBJ1-2
CDR3 DNA: TGTGCCAGCAGTGTGTTTCTTCCGGTAAACTATGGCTACACCTTC
CDR3 protein: CASSVFLPVNYGYTF

clone size: NA
V gene: TRBV10-3
D gene: TRBD1
J gene: TRBJ2-1
CDR3 DNA: TGTGCCATCAGACCGGGACAGGGTTACAATGAGCAGTTCTTC
CDR3 protein: CAIRPGQGYNEQFF

clone size: NA
V gene: TRBV10-3
D gene: NA
J gene: TRBJ1-1
CDR3 DNA: TGTGCCATCAGTGGGGCCGGGACAAGGGCCACTGAAGCTTTCTTT
CDR3 protein: CAISGAGTRATEAFF

clone size: NA
V gene: TRBV7-3
D gene: TRBD2
J gene: TRBJ2-3
CDR3 DNA: TGTGCCAGCAGCCTCTCTAGCGGGAGCACAGATACGCAGTATTTT
CDR3 protein: CASSLSSGSTDTQYF

clone size: NA
V gene: TRBV5-1
D gene: TRBD1
J gene: TRBJ2-5
CDR3 DNA: TGCGCCAGCAGCTTGGGGACAGGGTTCCAAGAGACCCAGTACTTC
CDR3 protein: CASSLGTGFQETQYF

clone size: few
V gene: TRBV19
D gene: NA
J gene: TRBJ1-5
CDR3 DNA: TGTGCCAGTAGTTCGGGGGGGGCAGGAAATCAGCCCCAGCATTTT
CDR3 protein: CASSSGGAGNQPQHF

clone size: NA
V gene: TRBV6-5
D gene: TRBD1
J gene: TRBJ2-5
CDR3 DNA: TGTGCCAGCAGTTACTTGACAGGGGACGAGACCCAGTACTTC
CDR3 protein: CASSYLTGDETQYF

clone size: NA
V gene: TRBV5-6
D gene: TRBD2
J gene: TRBJ2-5
CDR3 DNA: TGTGCCAGCAGCTTGGGGGCACCGACTAGCGGAGGGGAGACCCAGTACTTC
CDR3 protein: CASSLGAPTSGGETQYF

clone size: few
V gene: TRBV10-3
D gene: TRBD2
J gene: TRBJ2-1
CDR3 DNA: TGTGCCATCAGTCTAGCGGGAGTCAACTCCTACAATGAGCAGTTCTTC
CDR3 protein: CAISLAGVNSYNEQFF

clone size: NA
V gene: TRBV28
D gene: NA
J gene: TRBJ1-5
CDR3 DNA: TGTGCCAGCAGTTTGGTGGGCCCTTATAGCAATCAGCCCCAGCATTTT
CDR3 protein: CASSLVGPYSNQPQHF

clone size: NA
V gene: TRBV7-9
D gene: NA
J gene: TRBJ2-7
CDR3 DNA: TGTGCCAGCAGCTTAAAGGCAGGGTTATGGGAGCAGTACTTC
CDR3 protein: CASSLKAGLWEQYF

clone size: NA
V gene: TRBV11-2
D gene: NA
J gene: TRBJ2-1
CDR3 DNA: TGTGCCAGCAGCTTAGAGGCCGGGGACTTCAATGAGCAGTTCTTC
CDR3 protein: CASSLEAGDFNEQFF

clone size: few
V gene: TRBV27
D gene: NA
J gene: TRBJ1-5
CDR3 DNA: TGTGCCAGCAGGAATCAGCCCCAGCATTTT
CDR3 protein: CASRNQPQHF

clone size: NA
V gene: TRBV19
D gene: TRBD1
J gene: TRBJ2-7
CDR3 DNA: TGTGCCAGTAGTCAGGGGGCGTGGTACGAGCAGTACTTC
CDR3 protein: CASSQGAWYEQYF

clone size: few
V gene: TRBV7-9
D gene: NA
J gene: TRBJ2-3
CDR3 DNA: TGTGCCAGCAGCTCTCCAGGGGAGAGGCAGTATTTT
CDR3 protein: CASSSPGERQYF

clone size: NA
V gene: TRBV15
D gene: NA
J gene: TRBJ2-5
CDR3 DNA: TGTGCCACCAGCAGAGATATAGTTAAAGAGACCCAGTACTTC
CDR3 protein: CATSRDIVKETQYF

clone size: NA
V gene: TRBV29-1
D gene: TRBD1
J gene: TRBJ2-7
CDR3 DNA: TGCAGCGTTGAAGGGACAGGGGGCCAGGACGAGCAGTACTTC
CDR3 protein: CSVEGTGGQDEQYF

clone size: NA
V gene: TRBV5-1
D gene: TRBD1
J gene: TRBJ1-1
CDR3 DNA: TGCGCCAGCAGCTTAAGGGACAGGGGGAGCACTGAAGCTTTCTTT
CDR3 protein: CASSLRDRGSTEAFF

clone size: NA
V gene: TRBV29-1
D gene: TRBD2
J gene: TRBJ2-1
CDR3 DNA: TGCAGCTTATCCGGGACTAGAGGCGGGAATGAGCAGTTCTTC
CDR3 protein: CSLSGTRGGNEQFF